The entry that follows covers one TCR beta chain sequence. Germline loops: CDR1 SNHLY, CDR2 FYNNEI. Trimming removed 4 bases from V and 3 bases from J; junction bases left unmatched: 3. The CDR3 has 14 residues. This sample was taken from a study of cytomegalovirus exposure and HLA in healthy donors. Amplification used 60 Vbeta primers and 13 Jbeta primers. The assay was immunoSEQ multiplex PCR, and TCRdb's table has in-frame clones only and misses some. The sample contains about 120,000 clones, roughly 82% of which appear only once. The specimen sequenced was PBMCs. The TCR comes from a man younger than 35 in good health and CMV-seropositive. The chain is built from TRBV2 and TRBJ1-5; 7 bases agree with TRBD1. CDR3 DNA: TGTGCCAGCAGTGGACAGGGACCCAATCAGCCCCAGCATTTT. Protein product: CASSGQGPNQPQHF.